Sequencing of this T cell receptor beta chain was carried out in a study of OX40 agonist ivuxolimab in advanced cancers. For the study at large: At doses from 0.01 to 10 mg/kg, patients were given intravenous ivuxolimab every 2 weeks. Every patient in dose escalation had hepatocellular carcinoma, melanoma, renal cell or head and neck cancer.

Sequencing was performed with immunoSEQ multiplex PCR; in TCRdb, only in-frame clones are kept and a portion is missing. The sample lists 70,000 or so clones, over 80% occurring once. The CDR3 runs 15 residues. Germline V gene sequence: CDR1 SGHAT, CDR2 FQNNGV. Trimming at V came to 5 bases and at J to 2 bases, leaving 5 bases not matched to a gene. Points on this clone: The antigen remains unidentified.

Study-level points and caveats: No antigen was identified for the clonally expanded peripheral T cells.

It was autoimmune disease history or systemic immunosuppression that excluded patients. The sample consisted of CD4+ or CD8+ T cells sorted from blood, taken in a trial of the OX40 agonist ivuxolimab. The source is an adult with an advanced solid tumor such as melanoma, head and neck, liver or kidney cancer. V usage is TRBV11-2 and J usage is TRBJ1-4; 7 bases agree with TRBD1. DNA of the CDR3: TGTGCCAGCAGCGTACAGGGGAGTACTAATGAAAAACTGTTTTTT. Its translation is CASSVQGSTNEKLFF.